Listed below are T cell receptor beta chains from one sample, sequenced in a study of T cells after yellow fever vaccination. From the 5' RACE reads, TCRdb called clonotypes with MiXCR, one entry per CDR3 protein. The table has approximately 31,000 distinct CDR3 sequences, roughly a tenth seen once. This specimen consisted of PBMCs, either bulk or a sorted T-cell subset (CD4+, CD8+, memory, or dextramer-sorted; not recorded which), obtained roughly 14 days after the first yellow fever vaccination. These receptors originate from a man aged 18 to 30 who received the YFV17D yellow fever vaccine. CDR3s include the opening cysteine and the closing phenylalanine or tryptophan. The D gene is left open where the match is weak. Where a row states a size, it is once, few, many or the class of an expanded clone; other rows omit it.

size,D,J,V,DNA,CDR3
many,NA,TRBJ2-5,TRBV7-2,TGTGCCAGCAGCGGGGTTGGGGAGACCCAGTACTTC,CASSGVGETQYF
many,TRBD1,TRBJ1-6,TRBV5-1,TGCGCCAGCAGCATAGACAGGGGAAATTCACCCCTCCACTTT,CASSIDRGNSPLHF
many,NA,TRBJ2-4,TRBV27,TGTGCCAGCAGTTTAGGCGCGGAACTAGCCAAAAACATTCAGTACTTC,CASSLGAELAKNIQYF
many,NA,TRBJ1-6,TRBV6-1,TGTGCCAGCAGTAAGACGGAGAATTCACCCCTCCACTTT,CASSKTENSPLHF
many,TRBD2,TRBJ2-1,TRBV6-1,TGTGCCAGCAGTGAAGAGGCGGGACTAGCTAAATACAATGAGCAGTTCTTC,CASSEEAGLAKYNEQFF
many,NA,TRBJ1-1,TRBV7-6,TGTGCCAGCAGCTCCCAGGCGGGAACTGAAGCTTTCTTT,CASSSQAGTEAFF
few,TRBD2,TRBJ2-3,TRBV10-3,TGTGCCATCAGGGGTCTCCTAGCGGGCTTTTCCCGGCTCACAGATACGCAGTATTTT,CAIRGLLAGFSRLTDTQYF
many,NA,TRBJ2-3,TRBV5-5,TGTGCCAGCAGCGAAGGGGGGGGGTTGTTTGACACAGATACGCAGTATTTT,CASSEGGGLFDTDTQYF
many,TRBD2,TRBJ2-1,TRBV4-3,TGCGCCAGCAGCCAACCCAGCGGGGGGGCCAATGAGCAGTTCTTC,CASSQPSGGANEQFF
many,TRBD1,TRBJ1-1,TRBV6-5,TGTGCCAGCAGTTTAGGAGGGGACAGCTTACAAGCTTTCTTT,CASSLGGDSLQAFF
NA,TRBD1,TRBJ2-5,TRBV5-1,TGCGCCAGCAGCTTGGGGGGACAGGTTACCGCTGAGACCCAGTACTTC,CASSLGGQVTAETQYF
many,TRBD1,TRBJ1-1,TRBV10-3,TGTGCCACTTTGGGACAGGGGGCAGGGTCTGAAGCTTTCTTT,CATLGQGAGSEAFF
many,NA,TRBJ1-2,TRBV5-6,TGTGCCAGCAGTCCCTTAGCGGTTGGAGGGGTCTACACCTTC,CASSPLAVGGVYTF
many,TRBD2,TRBJ2-3,TRBV11-2,TGTGCCAGCAGCGGGACTAGCGGCACAGATACGCAGTATTTT,CASSGTSGTDTQYF
many,TRBD1,TRBJ2-5,TRBV28,TGTGCCAGCAGAGACAGGGGGCGCGGGGAGACCCAGTACTTC,CASRDRGRGETQYF
many,NA,TRBJ2-2,TRBV7-2,TGTGCCAGCAGCATATGGGGGGCCCGAACCGGGGAGCTGTTTTTT,CASSIWGARTGELFF
many,NA,TRBJ1-2,TRBV28,TGTGCCAGCAGTTTTGGGGTAGACGGCTACACCTTC,CASSFGVDGYTF
many,NA,TRBJ2-3,TRBV7-2,TGTGCCAGCAGCCCGGACTCTAGCACAGATACGCAGTATTTT,CASSPDSSTDTQYF
many,NA,TRBJ2-1,TRBV10-3,TGTGCCATCAGTGCCACGGGGCTAGAGAATGAGCAGTTCTTC,CAISATGLENEQFF
NA,TRBD1,TRBJ2-7,TRBV29-1,TGCAGCGTTGCCATCGACAGGGTTGAGCAGTACTTC,CSVAIDRVEQYF
many,TRBD2,TRBJ2-3,TRBV7-7,TGTGCCAGCAGCTTACAAGCGGGGTCCGGTACGCAGTATTTT,CASSLQAGSGTQYF
NA,NA,TRBJ2-5,TRBV28,TGTGCCAGCACCCTTGGGGGAAAAGAGACCCAGTACTTC,CASTLGGKETQYF
many,NA,TRBJ1-1,TRBV19,TGTGCCAGTAGTATCAACAGGGTAACTGAAGCTTTCTTT,CASSINRVTEAFF
many,NA,TRBJ2-2,TRBV12-3/TRBV12-4,TGTGCCAGCAGTTGGCAGATGGCCGGGGAGCTGTTTTTT,CASSWQMAGELFF
many,NA,TRBJ1-6,TRBV7-2,TGTGCCAGCAGCTTAATCCCTTCACCCCTCCACTTT,CASSLIPSPLHF
many,NA,TRBJ1-4,TRBV12-3/TRBV12-4,TGTGCCAGCAGTTTGGGCAGGGCTCCAACTAATGAAAAACTGTTTTTT,CASSLGRAPTNEKLFF
many,NA,TRBJ1-1,TRBV11-2,TGTGCCAGCAGCTTTCGGGTTGACACTGAAGCTTTCTTT,CASSFRVDTEAFF
many,TRBD1,TRBJ2-2,TRBV28,TGTGCCAGCAGTTTCAGGGGGCGAGGCACCGGGGAGCTGTTTTTT,CASSFRGRGTGELFF
medium-sized,TRBD1,TRBJ1-1,TRBV2,TGTGCCAGCAGTGGCAGACAGGGTAGCACTGAAGCTTTCTTT,CASSGRQGSTEAFF
many,NA,TRBJ1-4,TRBV4-3,TGCGCCAGCAGCCAAAGGCCACCCGGAACCCCCGGACACGAAAAACTGTTTTTT,CASSQRPPGTPGHEKLFF
medium-sized,NA,TRBJ2-7,TRBV5-1,TGCGCCAGCAGGAATCCCCGGAGCTCCTACGAGCAGTACTTC,CASRNPRSSYEQYF
many,TRBD2,TRBJ2-2,TRBV12-3/TRBV12-4,TGTGCCAGCAGCTCCGGGACTAGCGGGGGAGGCGGGGAGCTGTTTTTT,CASSSGTSGGGGELFF
many,NA,TRBJ2-3,TRBV5-1,TGCGCCAGCAGCCATAGTAATTCTGCAGATACGCAGTATTTT,CASSHSNSADTQYF
NA,TRBD1,TRBJ2-7,TRBV11-2,TGTGCCAGCAGCTTAGTGGGACAGGACTATTACGAGCAGTACTTC,CASSLVGQDYYEQYF
many,NA,TRBJ2-5,TRBV5-1,TGCGCCAGCAGCTTGCCAGGGAGTATGGGGGAGACCCAGTACTTC,CASSLPGSMGETQYF
many,TRBD2,TRBJ2-1,TRBV7-9,TGTGCCAGCAGCTCCCCCCGGGAGGGGCACAATGAGCAGTTCTTC,CASSSPREGHNEQFF
many,NA,TRBJ1-5,TRBV4-2,TGTGCCAGCAGCCAACAGGGAGGCCATAGCAATCAGCCCCAGCAGCATTTT,CASSQQGGHSNQPQQHF
many,NA,TRBJ1-2,TRBV20-1,TGCAGTGCTAGAAGGGGCGGGGGCTACACCTTC,CSARRGGGYTF
many,NA,TRBJ1-1,TRBV12-3/TRBV12-4,TGTGCCAGCAGTTTTGCCATGAACACTGAAGCTTTCTTT,CASSFAMNTEAFF
many,NA,TRBJ2-7,TRBV18,TGTGCCAGCTCCCTACCACGAGGACGGAGCTCCTACGAGCAGTACTTC,CASSLPRGRSSYEQYF
many,TRBD2,TRBJ2-7,TRBV7-3,TGTGCCAGCAGCTTAGGGGGCGGGGGGGCCTACGAGCAGTACTTC,CASSLGGGGAYEQYF
many,NA,TRBJ2-4,TRBV4-3,TGCGCCAGCAGCCAAGATCCTGACGGTAGCAAAAACATTCAGTACTTC,CASSQDPDGSKNIQYF